The sample holds a few counts of the clone carrying this TCR beta chain. Its antigen is unknown. Additional DNA sequences in this sample encode the identical CDR3. Since all of the isolated RNA was reverse transcribed, expressed TCRB transcripts were what got sequenced. The repertoire was sequenced with immunoSEQ multiplex PCR; TCRdb's copy has only in-frame clones and lacks some. This table has about 290,000 clones, around 7.8% appearing once. The entry originates in a study of beta chain features in type 1 diabetes. The V gene's germline CDR1 is SGHRS and CDR2 YFSETQ. This CDR3 comprises 13 residues. V was shortened by 1 base and J by 4 bases, with 8 bases between the two germline ends. Study-level points and caveats: Sequencing used cDNA, and cells with high TCR expression could therefore be over-represented.

The sequence derives from a woman aged 18-30 years in good health. The sequencing sample was made of central memory CD4+ T cells from blood. The chain is built from TRBV5-1 and TRBJ2-5; D perhaps matches TRBD2 (5 bases). The DNA of the CDR3 is TGCGCCAGCAGCTTGACTGGAGGAGAGACCCAGTACTTC. Its protein product is CASSLTGGETQYF.